This passage covers 6 T cell receptor beta chains from one sample sequenced in a study of blood T cell repertoires in COVID-19 (dated by TCRdb to about 2020). Library preparation employed the immunoSEQ multiplex PCR assay. The clones in this table, taken by TCRdb from immuneACCESS, are in-frame only. Not every clone is retained; where verified, under half of the shortfall comes from an unresolved V gene, and the cause of the rest is unknown. Present in this sample are fewer than 200,000 clones, roughly 85% of which were seen just once. Clones ranked in the top ten supply around 4.8% of the sample. Sample: PBMCs or T cells enriched from blood (not recorded which). All receptors derive from a woman aged 50 to 65 who had recovered from COVID-19.

This clone was counted once. This CDR3 is CASSFSGRGYNEQFF. CDR3 sequence (DNA): TGTGCCAGCAGTTTCAGCGGGAGGGGATACAATGAGCAGTTCTTC. The chain links TRBV27 to TRBJ2-1; 10 positions agree with TRBD2. This CDR3 is built from 15 residues. V lost 3 bases, J lost 4 bases, and 3 bases stayed unmatched. Germline V gene lookup returns CDR1 MNHEY and CDR2 SMNVEV (reference sequence).

The chain's CDR3 is CASSPQGYSGANVLTF. CDR3 DNA: TGTGCCAGTAGCCCACAGGGCTACTCTGGGGCCAACGTCCTGACTTTC. The V call is TRBV19, the J call TRBJ2-6, with D tentatively TRBD1 (6 bases). The CDR3 is 16 residues long. Germline lookup yields CDR1 LNHDA and CDR2 SQIVND (reference sequence). V lost 6 bases and J lost 0, with 12 bases in between.

The V gene is TRBV25-1, the J gene TRBJ1-1; possible D gene TRBD1, 6 bases. Trimming took off 6 bases at V and 2 bases at J, with 16 bases between the two ends. The germline V gene has CDR1 MGHDK and CDR2 SYGVNS. This CDR3 has 15 residues. The CDR3 region has the DNA TGTGCCAGCAGACCTACAGGGAGGGGCAACACTGAAGCTTTCTTT. It encodes CASRPTGRGNTEAFF.

V gene TRBV28 combines with J gene TRBJ1-2; unclear D gene. Trimming pared 6 bases from V and 8 bases from J, leaving 16 bases between. The length of the CDR3 is 13 residues. Germline lookup yields CDR1 MDHEN and CDR2 SYDVKM. In DNA, the CDR3 is TGTGCCAGCAGCCGCCCCGGCCTCAGGGGCTACACCTTC. Its translation is CASSRPGLRGYTF.

The genes are TRBV5-1 and TRBJ1-1, with D tentatively TRBD1 (5 bases). Germline values: CDR1 SGHRS, CDR2 YFSETQ. Deletions cut 6 bases from V and 1 base from J, with 13 bases between. The CDR3 has 14 residues. The CDR3, as DNA: TGCGCCAGCATAGGGGCTGGGAAGAACACTGAAGCTTTCTTT. Protein: CASIGAGKNTEAFF.

V and J are TRBV19 and TRBJ1-2, with a weak D call TRBD1 (6 bases). The CDR3 length is 13 residues. CDR1 and CDR2 from the germline V gene are LNHDA and SQIVND (reference sequence). The V end was cut by 6 bases, the J end by 7 bases, with 15 bases between. The CDR3 is CASRGTGWGGYTF. CDR3 nucleotide sequence: TGTGCCAGTAGGGGAACAGGGTGGGGTGGCTACACCTTC.